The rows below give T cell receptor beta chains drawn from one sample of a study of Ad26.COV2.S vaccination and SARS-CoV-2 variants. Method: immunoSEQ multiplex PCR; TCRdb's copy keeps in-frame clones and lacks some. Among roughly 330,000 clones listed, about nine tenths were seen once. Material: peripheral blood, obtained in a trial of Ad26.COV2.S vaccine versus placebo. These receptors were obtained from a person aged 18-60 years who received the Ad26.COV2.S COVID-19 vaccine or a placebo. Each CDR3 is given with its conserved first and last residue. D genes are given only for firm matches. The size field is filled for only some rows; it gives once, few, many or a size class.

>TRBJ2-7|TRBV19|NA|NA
TGTGCCAGTAGTTTTGGACAGTCCTACGAGCAGTACTTC
CASSFGQSYEQYF
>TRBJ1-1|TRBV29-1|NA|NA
TGCAGCGTTGACGGGAGCAGGGTCAGTACTGAAGCTTTCTTT
CSVDGSRVSTEAFF
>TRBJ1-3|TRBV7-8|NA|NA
TGTGCCAGCAGCTTAAGAAGAGGGCCTGGAAACACCATATATTTT
CASSLRRGPGNTIYF
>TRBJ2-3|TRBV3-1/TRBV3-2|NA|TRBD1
TGTGCCAGCAGCCGCACAGGGGTTTCCACAGATACGCAGTATTTT
CASSRTGVSTDTQYF
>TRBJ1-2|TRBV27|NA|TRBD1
TGTGCCAGCAAACGTGACAGGGGGCTCGACTATGGCTACACCTTC
CASKRDRGLDYGYTF
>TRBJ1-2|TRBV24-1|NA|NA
TGTGCCACCAGTGATCCGGGGGGGCTCTCCTATGGCTACACCTTC
CATSDPGGLSYGYTF
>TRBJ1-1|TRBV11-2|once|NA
TGTGCCAGCAGCTTAGTCCCCCTACTGGAGGACACTGAAGCTTTCTTT
CASSLVPLLEDTEAFF
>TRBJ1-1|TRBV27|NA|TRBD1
TGTGCCAGCTCGACAGGGGTGGGAACCACTGAAGCTTTCTTT
CASSTGVGTTEAFF
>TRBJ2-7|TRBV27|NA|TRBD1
TGTGCCAGCAGTTCACAGGGGGCTCTATACGAGCAGTACTTC
CASSSQGALYEQYF
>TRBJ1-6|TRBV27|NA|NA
TGTGCCAGCAGTCCCCGCCCAGGGGCAAATTCACCCCTCCACTTT
CASSPRPGANSPLHF
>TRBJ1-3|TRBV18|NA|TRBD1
TGTGCCAGCTCACCTATACAGGGGGCTTGCGGAAACACCATATATTTT
CASSPIQGACGNTIYF
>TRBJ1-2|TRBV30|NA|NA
TGTGCCTGGGCCGGACAGAGGCTTAACTATGGCTACACCTTC
CAWAGQRLNYGYTF
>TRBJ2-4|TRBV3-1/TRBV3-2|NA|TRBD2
TGTGCCAGCAGCCTGACCGGGACTATAGATATAGCCAAAAACATTCAGTACTTC
CASSLTGTIDIAKNIQYF
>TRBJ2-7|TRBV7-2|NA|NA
TGTGCCAGCAGCTCGCTATTTCACGAGCAGTACTTC
CASSSLFHEQYF
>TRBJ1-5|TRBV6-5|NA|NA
TGTGCCAGCGACCGGACAGATAATCAGCCCCAGCATTTT
CASDRTDNQPQHF
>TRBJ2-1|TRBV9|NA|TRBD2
TGTGCCAGCAGCGCAACAACTAGCGGGAACAATGAGCAGTTCTTC
CASSATTSGNNEQFF
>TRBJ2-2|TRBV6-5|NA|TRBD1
TGTGCCAGCAGTTACGGGGGACAGTTGTACACCGGGGAGCTGTTTTTT
CASSYGGQLYTGELFF
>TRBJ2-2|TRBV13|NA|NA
TGTGCCAGCAGCCCCAGTATCTCGGGCGGGGAGCTGTTTTTT
CASSPSISGGELFF
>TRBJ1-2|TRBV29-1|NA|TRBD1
TGCAGCGTAGTGGGACAGGGTGTATTCACCTTC
CSVVGQGVFTF
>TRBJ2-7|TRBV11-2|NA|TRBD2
TGTGCCAGCAGCATTGGACTAGCGGGGCACGAGCAGTACTTC
CASSIGLAGHEQYF
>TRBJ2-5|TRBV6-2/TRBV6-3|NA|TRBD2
TGTGCCAGCAGTTACCCCGGCGGGTGGGGGGGAGAGACCCAGTACTTC
CASSYPGGWGGETQYF
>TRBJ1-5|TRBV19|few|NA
TGTGCCAGTAGAAAGGAGGCGGGGGCAGCTCAGCCCCAGCATTTT
CASRKEAGAAQPQHF
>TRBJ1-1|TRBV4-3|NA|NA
TGCGCCAGCACTCGTGAGAAAGGGAACACTGAAGCTTTCTTT
CASTREKGNTEAFF
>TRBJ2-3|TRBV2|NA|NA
TGTGCCAGCAGGTGGGGAGCTAGCACAGATACGCAGTATTTT
CASRWGASTDTQYF
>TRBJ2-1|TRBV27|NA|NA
TGTGCCAGCAGTTTATTTGCGGAGGGTACATACCCTGAGCAGTTCTTC
CASSLFAEGTYPEQFF
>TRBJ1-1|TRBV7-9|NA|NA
TGTGCCAGCACCCCCACAGGCCTCCACCCGAGGGCTTTCTTT
CASTPTGLHPRAFF
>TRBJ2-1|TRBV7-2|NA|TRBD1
TGTGCCAGCAGCCCGACAGGGGCGATGTCTGGGTATGAGCAGTTCTTC
CASSPTGAMSGYEQFF
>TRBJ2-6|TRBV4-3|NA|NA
TGCGCCAGCAGCCAAGCCTCTTACCCCCCGGTCGGGGCCAACGTCCTGACTTTC
CASSQASYPPVGANVLTF
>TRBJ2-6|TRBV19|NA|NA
TGTGCCAGTAGTAGGTCCTCTGGGGCCAACGTCCTGACTTTC
CASSRSSGANVLTF
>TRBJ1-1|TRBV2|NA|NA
TGTGCCAGCAGCGACCAGGGAGGCCACACTGAAGCTTTCTTT
CASSDQGGHTEAFF
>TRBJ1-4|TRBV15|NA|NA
TGTGCCACCAGCATGAGGGGAGGGAATAATGAAAAGCTGTTTTTT
CATSMRGGNNEKLFF
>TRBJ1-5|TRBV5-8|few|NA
TGTGCCAGCAGCCCACCACCGGCCAGTTGGGGGTTGCAGGGGCATCAGCCCCAGCATTTT
CASSPPPASWGLQGHQPQHF
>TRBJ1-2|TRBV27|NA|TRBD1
TGTGCCAGCAGGACGGGACAGGGAGTCTATGGCTACACCTTC
CASRTGQGVYGYTF